The TCR beta chain described here comes from a study of blood T cell repertoires in COVID-19. Whole-study context: Sample material is recorded as cDNA or gDNA derived from T cells, B-cell-depleted T cells, or PBMCs.

Trimming removed 0 bases at V and 1 base at J, with 12 bases between. The CDR3 loop spans 16 amino acids. Looked up from germline, CDR1 is LNHNV and CDR2 is YYDKDF (reference sequence). Original handling: How many nucleated cells were present was estimated from reference gene primer amplification. Produced via immunoSEQ multiplex PCR; TCRdb's table is partial and in-frame only. Clone size and the V and J calls come from that table; the DNA yielded D and trimming. The profile shows some 210,000 clones, 70% to 90% of them singletons. This receptor was taken from a woman between 40 and 55 years old with acute or convalescent COVID-19. The chain carries TRBV15 and TRBJ2-5; D unresolved. Material for sequencing was peripheral blood. As DNA, the CDR3 is TGTGCCACCAGCAGAGACTACGGAGAGTTCCAAGAGACCCAGTACTTC. The encoded protein is CATSRDYGEFQETQYF.